This TCR beta chain was captured in a study of CD4 T cells in relation to SARS-CoV-2 and coronaviruses. Study context: Negative control cultures got HIV-1 Nef peptides or no peptide. Study-wide results and limits: The cross-reactivity analysis covered only spike protein, not other viral proteins.

V dropped 2 bases and J dropped 4; count of bases not matched to a gene: 5. This CDR3 is built from 15 residues. Looked up from germline, CDR1 is SQVTM and CDR2 is ANQGSEA. As regards this clone: What it binds is unknown.

Produced via immunoSEQ multiplex PCR; TCRdb's table is partial and in-frame only. The sample has some 21,000 clones, 74% seen once. CD4+ T cells from unexposed donors were obtained before the COVID-19 pandemic (2011-2018). The cells were cultured for around ten days before CD4+ T cells were isolated. As cell numbers allowed, unexposed-donor CD4+ T cells faced SARS-CoV-2 S/N and four cold-coronavirus spikes. Half the medium was replaced with IL-2 medium on days 3 and 7. Sequenced material: CD4+ T cells from PBMCs, cultured in vitro. This sequence originates from a human donor in good health. This sequence joins TRBV29-1 and TRBJ2-7; 13 nucleotides agree with TRBD2. The CDR3 spells CSVERETSGRYEQYF. CDR3 in DNA: TGCAGCGTTGAAAGGGAGACTAGCGGGAGGTACGAGCAGTACTTC.